This TCR beta chain originates from a study of blood T cells in healthy people across ages. This clonotype occurred a few times. Its matching antigen is unknown. Whole-study results and caveats: The study regarded diversity estimates from one million T cells as underestimates.

PCR was performed a second time for 7 to 11 cycles using a sample-barcoded 5' primer and a J-beta primer mix. MiXCR, run by TCRdb on the 5' RACE reads, gives a single entry per CDR3 protein. The sample has nearly 800,000 distinct CDR3 sequences, around a quarter seen once. The same specimen was also included in a second study, on T cells of mothers and their children.

The sequenced sample was blood. This TCR came from a boy younger than 18 in good health.

In DNA form, the CDR3 reads TGTGCCACCAGCGGCCACCCTAGCGGGGGAAGCACAGATACGCAGTATTTT. Translating it yields CATSGHPSGGSTDTQYF. This sequence joins TRBV15 and TRBJ2-3; 10 bases align to TRBD2. Germline values: CDR1 LNHNV, CDR2 YYDKDF (reference sequence). The junction had 8 bases not matched to a gene; V was cut back by 5 bases and J by 0 bases. There are 17 residues in the CDR3.